One sample yielded the 23 T cell receptor beta chains listed below, sequenced in a study of neurological immune-mediated disorders. Each CDR3 protein gets one entry after TCRdb re-called the 5' RACE reads with MiXCR. The sample shows approximately 100,000 distinct CDR3 sequences, roughly 3.5% of them seen only once. Sequencing input: PBMCs. The receptors were gathered from a woman between 18 and 29 years old with multiple sclerosis.

This clonotype was seen many times. The J gene is TRBJ1-5, the V gene TRBV29-1; D unclear. The CDR3 totals 12 residues. Germline lookup yields CDR1 SQVTM and CDR2 ANQGSEA. The V end lost 5 bases, the J end lost 2 bases, and 7 bases lay between the germline ends. CDR3 in DNA: TGCAGCGTTCGCAGTGGCAATCAGCCCCAGCATTTT. The encoded protein is CSVRSGNQPQHF.

This clonotype was seen at least ten times. The chain links TRBV7-2 to TRBJ2-7, with unresolved D. The CDR3 is 13 residues long. Germline CDR1 and CDR2: SGHTA and FQGNSA. Trimming took 6 bases from V and 0 from J, leaving 9 bases between them. CDR3 coding DNA: TGTGCCAGCAGGCCCGCGAGCTCCTACGAGCAGTACTTC. Translating gives CASRPASSYEQYF.

This clonotype was counted a few times. This sequence joins TRBV19 and TRBJ2-7; D perhaps matches TRBD2 (6 bases). The V end was cut by 4 bases, the J end by 2 bases, with 12 bases between. The length of the CDR3 is 14 residues. Germline V gene sequence: CDR1 LNHDA, CDR2 SQIVND (reference sequence). CDR3 loop: CASSTTTGAYEQYF. For the CDR3, the DNA is TGTGCCAGTAGTACAACTACGGGGGCCTACGAGCAGTACTTC.

This clonotype has ten or more counts. The rearrangement joins TRBV20-1 to TRBJ2-3, with TRBD2 identical over 10 bases. J gave up 4 bases and V 1 base, and 5 bases lay outside the gene matches. The CDR3 is made up of 15 amino acids. In germline, CDR1 is DFQATT, CDR2 SNEGSKA (reference sequence). CDR3 sequence: CSARGTSGNPDTQYF. The DNA for the CDR3 is TGCAGTGCTAGAGGGACTAGCGGAAATCCAGATACGCAGTATTTT.

This clonotype was seen ten or more times. The chain links TRBV20-1 to TRBJ1-2; D gene uncertain. Looked up from germline, CDR1 is DFQATT and CDR2 is SNEGSKA (reference sequence). CDR3 size: 13 residues. Between the trimmed V and J ends, which lost 0 bases and 7 bases, there was a span of 12 bases. The CDR3 region has the DNA TGCAGTGCTAGAGATGGCGTAACGGGTGGCTACACCTTC. The encoded protein is CSARDGVTGGYTF.

This clonotype appeared a few times. The chain uses TRBV12-3 or TRBV12-4 and TRBJ2-2; 8 nucleotides match TRBD2. Trimming cost V 6 bases and J 3 bases; bases outside gene matches: 3. The CDR3 covers 14 residues. CDR3 sequence (DNA): TGTGCCAGCAGGGGGGGACTAGACACCGGGGAGCTGTTTTTT. This translates into CASRGGLDTGELFF.

This clonotype was recorded at least ten times. The V and J genes are TRBV6-5 and TRBJ1-1, with a tentative D call TRBD1 (5 bases). V was clipped by 0 bases and J by 11 bases, with 13 bases between them. The CDR3 is 13 residues long. Germline values: CDR1 MNHEY, CDR2 SVGAGI. This CDR3 is CASSYSRDAGAFF. The CDR3 DNA reads as TGTGCCAGCAGTTACTCGAGGGACGCCGGGGCTTTCTTT.

This clonotype was detected many times. This rearrangement joins TRBV20-1 to TRBJ2-7; D unresolved. The V gene lost 3 bases and the J gene lost 2 bases, with 11 bases spanning the gap. The CDR3 is 13 amino acids. Germline CDR1 and CDR2: DFQATT and SNEGSKA (reference sequence). The CDR3 reads CSASEASPYEQYF. The CDR3 coding sequence is TGCAGTGCTAGCGAAGCCTCTCCCTACGAGCAGTACTTC.

The chain employs TRBV20-1 and TRBJ1-1; possibly TRBD1 for D (5 bases). The CDR3 runs to 14 residues. Germline V gives CDR1 DFQATT, CDR2 SNEGSKA (reference sequence). Trimming took 5 bases from V and 1 from J, leaving 14 bases between them. CDR3 coding DNA: TGCAGTGCTCAAATCGGGACGGGGAACACTGAAGCTTTCTTT. This sequence encodes CSAQIGTGNTEAFF.

This clonotype was observed many times. J is TRBJ1-4 and V is TRBV29-1; D is undetermined. Germline CDR1 SQVTM, CDR2 ANQGSEA. V gave up 7 bases and J gave up 5 bases, with 14 bases separating them. This CDR3 comprises 13 residues. CDR3 bases: TGCAGCGCCAACCAGGTTCCCAATGAAAAACTGTTTTTT. Translated, it gives CSANQVPNEKLFF. Full variable domain (rest looked up from reference TRBV29-1 and TRBJ1-4): SAVISQKPSRDICQRGTSLTIQCQVDSQVTMMFWYRQQPGQSLTLIATANQGSEATYESGFVIDKFPISRPNLTFSTLTVSNMSPEDSSIYLCSANQVPNEKLFFGSGTQLSVL.

This clonotype was recorded at least ten times. The rearrangement joins TRBV5-1 to TRBJ1-4; 9 nucleotides agree with TRBD1. The ends lost 3 bases at V and 7 bases at J; junction bases unmatched: 7. The germline CDR1 and CDR2 sequences are SGHRS and YFSETQ. CDR3 length: 15 residues. CDR3 loop: CASSSLQGASEKLFF. CDR3 coding DNA: TGCGCCAGCAGCTCCTTACAGGGGGCGAGTGAAAAACTGTTTTTT.

This clonotype has at least ten counts. The J gene is TRBJ2-7, the V gene TRBV6-5; 7 nucleotides match TRBD1. The junction had 17 bases not matched to a gene; V was cut back by 6 bases and J by 6 bases. The germline gives CDR1 MNHEY, CDR2 SVGAGI. CDR3 length: 16 residues. The CDR3 protein is CASRRTGTELDLEQYF. For the CDR3, the DNA is TGTGCCAGCAGGCGAACCGGGACAGAATTGGATCTCGAGCAGTACTTC.

This clonotype came up many times. This sequence joins TRBV7-9 and TRBJ2-1, with 11 nucleotides matching TRBD2. J was trimmed by 7 bases and V by 5 bases; bases with no gene match: 16. This CDR3 has 18 amino acids. Germline V lookup: CDR1 SEHNR, CDR2 FQNEAQ (reference sequence). The CDR3 DNA is TGTGCCAGCAGCCCCCCCCCATTTGCTAGCGGGAGGTCGAATGAGCAGTTCTTC. It translates to CASSPPPFASGRSNEQFF.

This clonotype was seen ten or more times. This sequence joins TRBV5-1 and TRBJ2-2; D uncertain. The CDR3 is 15 amino acids. Germline CDR1 is SGHRS and CDR2 is YFSETQ. Trimming shortened V by 4 bases and J by 1 base, and 11 bases separated the two germline ends. The CDR3 loop reads CASSPSLMNTGELFF. The CDR3 DNA reads as TGCGCCAGCAGCCCCTCCTTGATGAACACCGGGGAGCTGTTTTTT.

This clonotype was counted ten times or more. V and J are TRBV11-2 and TRBJ1-1; possibly TRBD1 for D (6 bases). The V gene's germline CDR1 is SGHAT and CDR2 FQNNGV. This CDR3 has 14 amino acids. V lost 3 bases, J lost 3 bases, and 11 bases lay in between. The CDR3: CASSFTGAYTEAFF. CDR3 DNA sequence: TGTGCCAGCAGCTTCACGGGGGCATACACTGAAGCTTTCTTT.

This clonotype was found many times. V is TRBV28 and J is TRBJ2-5; D ambiguous. V was trimmed by 2 bases and J by 4 bases, leaving 2 bases between them. In germline, CDR1 is MDHEN, CDR2 SYDVKM. CDR3 length: 11 amino acids. The DNA of the CDR3 is TGTGCCAGCAGTTTAATAGAGACCCAGTACTTC. Amino acids: CASSLIETQYF.

This clonotype appeared many times. The V gene is TRBV20-1, the J gene TRBJ2-5, with 9 nucleotides matching TRBD1. From germline, CDR1 is DFQATT and CDR2 SNEGSKA (reference sequence). The length of the CDR3 is 14 residues. J lost 9 bases, V lost 0 bases, and 8 bases had no gene match. CDR3 coding DNA: TGCAGTGCTAGAGATGGACAGGGGCGAGGGGCCCAGTACTTC. As protein: CSARDGQGRGAQYF.

Ten or more counts support this clonotype. The J gene is TRBJ1-3, the V gene TRBV21-1; the D call TRBD1 from the table was never checked on the DNA. TRBV21-1 is termed a pseudogene. The CDR3 loop spans 15 amino acids. This chain's CDR3 is CASSTLGQGLHFPDF. The DNA of the CDR3 is TGTGCCAGCAGCACCCTCGGACAGGGGCTTCATTTCCCTGATTTT.

This clonotype occurred many times. The chain links TRBV6-5 to TRBJ2-4; TRBD1 aligns across 7 bases. The CDR3 is 13 residues long. CDR1 and CDR2 (germline): MNHEY, SVGAGI. V trimming: 10 bases; J trimming: 10 bases; junction bases outside the gene matches: 13. The CDR3 DNA sequence: TGTGCCACCAGACCGGGGACAGAGCTTATTCAGTACTTC. Protein: CATRPGTELIQYF.

This clonotype was picked up many times. The CDR3 loop reads CASARVGQPTRVTEAFF. As DNA, the CDR3 is TGTGCCAGCGCGCGAGTGGGACAGCCCACCAGAGTAACTGAAGCTTTCTTT. The rearrangement uses TRBV6-1 and TRBJ1-1; 7 nucleotides match TRBD1. Germline assignment: CDR1 MNHNS and CDR2 SASEGT. V dropped 8 bases and J dropped 5; count of bases not matched to a gene: 20. The CDR3 is made up of 17 amino acids.

This clonotype was counted at least ten times. This chain links TRBV7-8 with TRBJ2-1; TRBD2 agrees at 7 bases. J lost 0 bases, V lost 2 bases, and 1 base had no gene match. Germline assignment: CDR1 SGHVS and CDR2 FQNEAQ. The CDR3 extends over 15 amino acids. The DNA of the CDR3 is TGTGCCAGCAGCTTAACGGGAGGCTCCTACAATGAGCAGTTCTTC. Encoded protein: CASSLTGGSYNEQFF.

This clonotype has a count of ten or more. The genes are TRBV5-5 and TRBJ1-1, with D possibly being TRBD1 (5 bases). CDR3 length: 16 residues. In germline, CDR1 is SGHKS, CDR2 YYEKEE (reference sequence). The V end lost 4 bases, the J end lost 0 bases, and 16 bases lay between the germline ends. The CDR3 reads CASSTDRGRLNTEAFF. In nucleotides, the CDR3 is TGTGCCAGCAGCACAGACAGAGGGCGGCTGAACACTGAAGCTTTCTTT. The variable domain in full, completed from reference TRBV5-5 and TRBJ1-1, reads DAGVTQSPTHLIKTRGQQVTLRCSPISGHKSVSWYQQVLGQGPQFIFQYYEKEERGRGNFPDRFSARQFPNYSSELNVNALLLGDSALYLCASSTDRGRLNTEAFFGQGTRLTVV.

Many counts were recorded for this clonotype. This sequence joins TRBV7-2 and TRBJ1-1; 7 bases match TRBD1. Germline V lookup: CDR1 SGHTA, CDR2 FQGNSA. The CDR3 loop spans 15 amino acids. Germline trimming cut 5 bases from V and 3 bases from J; bases unmatched to any gene: 9. This chain's CDR3 is CASSPPRGGDTEAFF. In DNA, the CDR3 is TGTGCCAGCAGCCCACCCAGGGGGGGGGACACTGAAGCTTTCTTT.